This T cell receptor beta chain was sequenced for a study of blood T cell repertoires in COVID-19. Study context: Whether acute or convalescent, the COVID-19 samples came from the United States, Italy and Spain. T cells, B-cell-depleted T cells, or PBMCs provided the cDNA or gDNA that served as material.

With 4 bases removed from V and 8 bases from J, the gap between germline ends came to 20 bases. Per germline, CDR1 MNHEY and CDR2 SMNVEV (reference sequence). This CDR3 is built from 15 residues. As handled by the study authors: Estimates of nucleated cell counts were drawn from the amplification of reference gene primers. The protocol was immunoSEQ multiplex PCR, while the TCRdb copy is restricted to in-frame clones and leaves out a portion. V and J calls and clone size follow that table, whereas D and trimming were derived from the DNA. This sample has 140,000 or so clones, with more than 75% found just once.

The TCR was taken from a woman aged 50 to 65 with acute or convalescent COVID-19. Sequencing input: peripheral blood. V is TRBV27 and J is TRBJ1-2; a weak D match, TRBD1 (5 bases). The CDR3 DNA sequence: TGTGCCAGCAGTTCCCCCGAACTGCGGGGCGGGGGCTACACCTTC. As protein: CASSSPELRGGGYTF.